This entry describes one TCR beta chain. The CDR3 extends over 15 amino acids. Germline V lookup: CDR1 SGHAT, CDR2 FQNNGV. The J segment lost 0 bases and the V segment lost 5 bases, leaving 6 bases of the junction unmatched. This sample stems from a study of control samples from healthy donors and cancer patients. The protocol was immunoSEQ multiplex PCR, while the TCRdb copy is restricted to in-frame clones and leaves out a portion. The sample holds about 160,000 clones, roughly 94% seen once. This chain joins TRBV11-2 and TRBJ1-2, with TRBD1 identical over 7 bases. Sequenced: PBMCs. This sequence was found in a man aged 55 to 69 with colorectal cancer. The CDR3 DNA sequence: TGTGCCAGCAGCCTCCGACAGGGCTCTAACTATGGCTACACCTTC. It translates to CASSLRQGSNYGYTF. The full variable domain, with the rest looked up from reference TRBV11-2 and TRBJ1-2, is EAGVAQSPRYKIIEKRQSVAFWCNPISGHATLYWYQQILGQGPKLLIQFQNNGVVDDSQLPKDRFSAERLKGVDSTLKIQPAKLEDSAVYLCASSLRQGSNYGYTFGSGTRLTVV.